The TCR beta chain described here comes from a study of T cells in Graves' hyperthyroidism and ophthalmopathy. Overall study context: Once the initial diagnosis was made, peripheral blood was obtained before any treatment.

RNA transcripts provided the source from which TCR beta CDR3 regions were amplified. During a first-round RT-PCR of the TCR CDR3, the HTBI primer set was used. Each CDR3 protein is one row after TCRdb ran MiXCR on the multiplex PCR reads. This table has a few hundred thousand distinct CDR3 sequences, about 13% appearing once. Absence of ophthalmopathy progression within 18 months defined stable Graves' hyperthyroidism. Thyroid ultrasound and orbital computed tomography, with clinical symptoms and serum thyroxine and TRAb, informed diagnoses. The V gene end was trimmed by 4 bases and the J gene end by 8 bases; junction bases not matched to a gene: 4. This CDR3 comprises 13 residues. Many counts were recorded for this clonotype.

This chain uses TRBV12-3 or TRBV12-4 with TRBJ1-2, with 10 bases fitting TRBD1. Sequenced: blood. This receptor was obtained from a young woman with Graves' hyperthyroidism. CDR3 region: CASSWGTGDGYTF. Here the CDR3 DNA reads TGTGCCAGCAGTTGGGGGACAGGGGACGGCTACACCTTC.